The 15 T cell receptor beta chains listed next were all sequenced from one sample in a study of T-cell reconstitution after alpha-beta-depleted transplantation in children. Preparing the TCRbeta library involved the use of unique molecular identifiers. Each CDR3 protein is one row after TCRdb ran MiXCR on the PCR reads. The sample carries over 150,000 distinct CDR3 sequences, roughly 6% recorded once. Sequences were derived from PBMCs, sampled before TCRalphabeta/CD19-depleted stem cell transplant. Source of these receptors: a girl younger than two with combined immunodeficiency, due to receive a stem cell transplant.

This clonotype was picked up many times. The V call is TRBV7-2, the J call TRBJ2-5; tentatively, D is TRBD1 or TRBD2 (5 bases each). The CDR3 covers 15 residues. V dropped 0 bases and J dropped 0 bases, with 8 bases sitting between them. Germline V gene lookup returns CDR1 SGHTA and CDR2 FQGNSA. The CDR3, as DNA: TGTGCCAGCAGCTTAGCCGGGACGTACCAAGAGACCCAGTACTTC. As protein: CASSLAGTYQETQYF.

This clonotype has a count of ten or more. This sequence joins TRBV6-1 and TRBJ2-6, with D perhaps matching TRBD1 (6 bases). V was trimmed by 6 bases and J by 0 bases, leaving 18 bases between them. Germline V CDR1 and CDR2: MNHNS, SASEGT. The length of the CDR3 is 18 residues. CDR3 nucleotides: TGTGCCAGCAGCTTTAACAGGGTTTTCCGCTCTGGGGCCAACGTCCTGACTTTC. The encoded protein is CASSFNRVFRSGANVLTF.

This clonotype was detected ten times or more. The chain couples TRBV4-1 to TRBJ2-1; D is perhaps TRBD1 (6 bases). Trimming took 6 bases from V and 8 from J, leaving 17 bases between them. This CDR3 contains 14 residues. CDR1 and CDR2 (germline): MGHRA, YSYEKL. The CDR3, as DNA: TGCGCCAGCAGTATGGGGGCTGGGATCGATGAGCAGTTCTTC. This sequence encodes CASSMGAGIDEQFF.

At least ten counts were recorded for this clonotype. The chain uses TRBV10-3 and TRBJ2-7, with a weak D call TRBD2 (6 bases). V was shortened by 10 bases and J by 2 bases, with 15 bases between the two germline ends. Germline loops: CDR1 ENHRY, CDR2 SYGVKD. The CDR3 length is 13 residues. The DNA of the CDR3 is TGTGCCACCCAACGGGAGTCCCCCTACGAGCAGTACTTC. This gives the protein CATQRESPYEQYF.

Ten or more counts support this clonotype. This chain uses TRBV7-2 with TRBJ2-3, with a possible D match to TRBD2 (5 bases). The CDR3 loop spans 13 amino acids. The germline CDR1 and CDR2 sequences are SGHTA and FQGNSA. V gave up 3 bases and J gave up 6 bases, with 10 bases separating them. Written as DNA, the CDR3 is TGTGCCAGCAGCTTTACGGGCGGGGATACGCAGTATTTT. Its translation: CASSFTGGDTQYF.

This clonotype has at least ten counts. The chain has TRBV14 and TRBJ1-1; D uncertain. This CDR3 spans 14 amino acids. Trimming shortened V by 4 bases and J by 7 bases, and 16 bases separated the two germline ends. CDR1 is SGHDN, CDR2 FVKESK, per germline. CDR3 bases: TGTGCCAGCAGCCTCGGAGGTGCGGCCTATGAAGCTTTCTTT. Protein product: CASSLGGAAYEAFF.

This clonotype was seen repeatedly, ten times or more. This chain links TRBV5-1 with TRBJ2-3; 9 nucleotides agree with TRBD2. From germline, CDR1 is SGHRS and CDR2 YFSETQ. The CDR3 is 18 amino acids. J lost 4 bases, V lost 5 bases, and 17 bases had no gene match. As DNA, the CDR3 is TGCGCCAGCAGACTCCTAACACTGGCGGGAGGGCCGCCAGATACGCAGTATTTT. This gives the protein CASRLLTLAGGPPDTQYF.

This clonotype was counted at least ten times. The chain joins TRBV12-3 or TRBV12-4 to TRBJ1-3; D is ambiguous. The CDR3 runs to 16 residues. V lost 6 bases and J lost 3, with 18 bases in between. The DNA for the CDR3 is TGTGCCAGCAGAAATACCCCCGGGTGGGATGGAAACACCATATATTTT. Amino acids: CASRNTPGWDGNTIYF.

To note about this clonotype: This clone may be a read error of a much larger clone one base away. The gene calls are TRBV20-1 and TRBJ2-7; 7 bases map to TRBD2. CDR1 DFQATT and CDR2 SNEGSKA come from the germline V gene (reference sequence). The V gene end was trimmed by 1 base and the J gene end by 7 bases; junction bases not matched to a gene: 19. The CDR3 is 17 residues long. The CDR3 reads CSARVRVFGGGYWEQYF. DNA of the CDR3: TGCAGTGCTAGAGTCCGCGTCTTTGGCGGGGGTTATTGGGAGCAGTACTTC.

The rearrangement joins TRBV20-1 to TRBJ2-5, with D perhaps TRBD1 (8 bases). The CDR3 has 14 amino acids. The germline V gene has CDR1 DFQATT and CDR2 SNEGSKA (reference sequence). V lost 3 bases and J lost 5, with 16 bases in between. The CDR3 sequence is CSASLGQGGETQYF. CDR3 DNA: TGCAGTGCTAGCCTTGGACAGGGAGGGGAGACCCAGTACTTC.

This clonotype came up many times. The CDR3 region is CSVEDGQNTEAFF. In DNA form, the CDR3 reads TGCAGCGTTGAAGACGGCCAGAACACTGAAGCTTTCTTT. The rearrangement links TRBV29-1 to TRBJ1-1; no definite D call. The germline V gene has CDR1 SQVTM and CDR2 ANQGSEA. V shed 0 bases and J shed 1 base, with 6 bases lying between them. The CDR3 length is 13 residues. The entire variable domain, with the rest obtained from reference TRBV29-1 and TRBJ1-1, is as follows: SAVISQKPSRDICQRGTSLTIQCQVDSQVTMMFWYRQQPGQSLTLIATANQGSEATYESGFVIDKFPISRPNLTFSTLTVSNMSPEDSSIYLCSVEDGQNTEAFFGQGTRLTVV.

This clonotype was seen at least ten times. Here the CDR3 reads CASSTSDRTYEQYF. CDR3 sequence (DNA): TGTGCCAGCAGTACATCCGACAGAACTTACGAGCAGTACTTC. V is TRBV12-3 or TRBV12-4 and J is TRBJ2-7; TRBD1 is a possible D gene (5 bases). The CDR3 covers 14 residues. Trimming removed 5 bases from V and 4 bases from J, with 15 bases in between.

The table lists this clonotype with many counts. CDR3 coding DNA: TGTGCCAGCAGTTTATCGATCCCCTCCGGGGTATATGGCTACACCTTC. It encodes CASSLSIPSGVYGYTF. The V and J genes are TRBV27 and TRBJ1-2, with D uncertain. The CDR3 runs to 16 residues. The V end was cut by 0 bases, the J end by 5 bases, with 16 bases between. Germline CDR1 is MNHEY and CDR2 is SMNVEV (reference sequence).

This clonotype occurred many times. V is TRBV5-1 and J is TRBJ1-6, with 7 bases lining up with TRBD1. CDR1 and CDR2 from the germline V gene are SGHRS and YFSETQ. V gave up 9 bases and J gave up 3 bases; unmatched junction bases: 9. This CDR3 is built from 15 residues. The CDR3 protein is CANRGAGGYNSPLHF. The CDR3 DNA is TGCGCCAACAGAGGGGCAGGGGGCTATAATTCACCCCTCCACTTT.

V gene TRBV6-2 or TRBV6-3 combines with J gene TRBJ1-2; D might be TRBD1 (6 bases). The germline V and J ends were trimmed by 2 bases and 0 bases, with 10 bases remaining between them. Germline values: CDR1 MNHEY, CDR2 SVGEGT. There are 15 residues in the CDR3. The CDR3 loop reads CASSYPGHSNYGYTF. CDR3 nucleotide sequence: TGTGCCAGCAGTTACCCGGGACATTCTAACTATGGCTACACCTTC.